Below are 23 T cell receptor beta chains sequenced from a single sample in a study of T-cell reconstitution after alpha-beta-depleted transplantation in children. A TCRbeta library incorporating unique molecular identifiers was prepared. Via MiXCR, TCRdb re-called the PCR reads, giving one row per CDR3 protein. This sample has over 200,000 distinct CDR3 sequences, with roughly a tenth found just once. Sequencing was performed on PBMCs, taken before TCRalphabeta/CD19-depleted stem cell transplant. The receptors stem from a child in the first two years of life with acute myeloid leukemia, due to receive a stem cell transplant.

In this sample, this clonotype turned up many times. Relative to the germline gene, one junction end is altered; a read error may explain this. The rearrangement uses TRBV7-7 and TRBJ2-5; 10 nucleotides match TRBD2. The germline V gene encodes CDR1 SSHAT and CDR2 FNYEAQ (reference sequence). The CDR3 runs 15 residues. CDR3 sequence reads: CASSARTSGQETQYF. The CDR3 nucleotides are TGTGCTAGCAGCGCGCGGACTAGCGGCCAAGAGACCCAGTACTTC.

This clonotype was seen repeatedly, ten times or more. The chain recombines TRBV12-3 or TRBV12-4 with TRBJ2-7, with 8 nucleotides matching TRBD2. V shed 6 bases and J 3 bases; nucleotides not matched to a gene: 4. The CDR3 is made up of 13 amino acids. The DNA of the CDR3 is TGTGCCAGCAGGACGGGGGGGTACTACGAGCAGTACTTC. Encoded protein: CASRTGGYYEQYF.

This clonotype was found a few times. This sequence joins TRBV20-1 and TRBJ1-3; maybe TRBD1 (5 bases). V shed 5 bases and J shed 0 bases, with 8 bases lying between them. Germline-derived CDR1 and CDR2 are DFQATT and SNEGSKA (reference sequence). The CDR3 contains 13 residues. The CDR3 sequence is CSAGGTSGNTIYF. The CDR3 bases are TGCAGTGCTGGGGGGACCTCTGGAAACACCATATATTTT.

This clonotype came up many times. In nucleotides, the CDR3 is TGTGCCAGCAGCTTCGCCAGGGGAAATGGCTACACCTTC. It translates to CASSFARGNGYTF. The chain uses TRBV7-9 and TRBJ1-2; perhaps TRBD1 as D (6 bases). This CDR3 contains 13 residues. Trimming left V 3 bases short and J 6 bases short, with 11 bases between. Germline values: CDR1 SEHNR, CDR2 FQNEAQ (reference sequence).

Remarks on this clonotype: A much larger clone sits a single nucleotide away, making a read error possible. V usage is TRBV20-1 and J usage is TRBJ2-1, with TRBD2 identical over 8 bases. The V gene's germline CDR1 is DFQATT and CDR2 SNEGSKA (reference sequence). There are 16 residues in the CDR3. The CDR3 sequence is CNATTPTSGSRNEQFF. DNA of the CDR3: TGCAATGCTACCACCCCCACTAGCGGTAGTAGGAATGAGCAGTTCTTC.

The table lists this clonotype with a few counts. The rearrangement joins TRBV12-3 or TRBV12-4 to TRBJ1-5; D perhaps matches TRBD1 (6 bases). CDR3 length: 14 residues. Between the trimmed V and J ends, which lost 5 bases and 4 bases, there was a span of 12 bases. CDR3 DNA: TGTGCCAGCAGTCCCCTAGGGGGAAATCAGCCCCAGCATTTT. Protein sequence: CASSPLGGNQPQHF.

In its sample, this clonotype was seen many times. This chain joins TRBV7-2 and TRBJ2-3; 8 bases are shared with TRBD2. The CDR3 length is 16 residues. Germline CDR1 SGHTA, CDR2 FQGNSA. With V trimmed by 5 bases and J by 3 bases, 10 bases remained unmatched. CDR3 in DNA: TGTGCCAGCAGCCCCTACCCGGGACTAGGAACAGATACGCAGTATTTT. It codes for CASSPYPGLGTDTQYF.

This clonotype was seen many times. This chain links TRBV4-2 with TRBJ2-5; D is ambiguous. CDR3 length: 12 amino acids. CDR1 is LGHNA, CDR2 YNFKEQ, per germline. V lost 0 bases to trimming and J lost 5 bases, with 4 bases between them. The CDR3 loop reads CASSQEWETQYF. In nucleotides, the CDR3 is TGTGCCAGCAGCCAAGAATGGGAGACCCAGTACTTC.

This clonotype occurred many times. This sequence joins TRBV21-1 and TRBJ2-7; TRBD2, the table's D call, lacks a check against the DNA. TRBV21-1 is marked as a pseudogene. This CDR3 has 20 residues. The CDR3 DNA follows: TGTGCCAGCAGCAAAAGGAGACGACCAGCGGACTTTAATGGAAGCTACGAGCAGTACTTC. Translated, it gives CASSKRRRPADFNGSYEQYF.

This clonotype was observed at least ten times. The CDR3 here is CASSVRSSYNEQFF. The CDR3 DNA is TGTGCCAGTAGTGTCAGGAGCTCCTACAATGAGCAGTTCTTC. This chain links TRBV19 with TRBJ2-1; no reliable D call. The CDR3 covers 14 residues. Germline CDR1 is LNHDA and CDR2 is SQIVND (reference sequence). V was shortened by 5 bases and J by 0 bases, with 8 bases between the two germline ends.

This clonotype was counted ten times or more. V usage is TRBV7-2 and J usage is TRBJ2-7; 7 bases agree with TRBD2. Germline CDR1 and CDR2: SGHTA and FQGNSA. Trimming removed 3 bases from V and 2 bases from J; junction bases left unmatched: 4. The CDR3 is 14 residues long. CDR3 sequence: CASSFQGGAYEQYF. The CDR3, as DNA: TGTGCCAGCAGCTTTCAGGGAGGGGCCTACGAGCAGTACTTC.

In this sample, this clonotype turned up a few times. This CDR3 fails to terminate in the conserved phenylalanine or tryptophan, so it likely reflects a read error. The limits of the CDR3 on the DNA are not certain, so only TCRdb's listed CDR3 is given. This chain connects TRBV5-5 to TRBJ1-1. Germline V gives CDR1 SGHKS, CDR2 YYEKEE (reference sequence). The CDR3 is 13 amino acids long, termini counted. The CDR3 loop reads CASSLWGSPGIAV.

A word on this clonotype: A much larger clone differs from this one at a single base, so this may be a read error. V usage is TRBV7-2 and J usage is TRBJ1-6; the D gene is possibly TRBD1 (5 bases). The CDR3 is 17 amino acids. Germline CDR1 SGHTA, CDR2 FQGNSA. CDR3 bases: TGTGTCAGCAGGAAAGCTTCAGGGAGCTCCTATAATTCACCCCTCCACTTT. This encodes CVSRKASGSSYNSPLHF.

In its sample, this clonotype was seen many times. The chain recombines TRBV10-3 with TRBJ2-6, with 8 positions matching TRBD1. This CDR3 spans 18 amino acids. V shed 8 bases, J shed 2 bases, and the junction held 14 bases outside the gene matches. Germline CDR1 and CDR2: ENHRY and SYGVKD. CDR3 loop: CAIHPGTGVPTGANVLTF. In DNA form, the CDR3 reads TGTGCCATCCACCCCGGGACAGGCGTACCTACTGGGGCCAACGTCCTGACTTTC.

This clonotype was seen only a few times. The genes are TRBV18 and TRBJ1-2; D gene unclear. The CDR3 contains 13 residues. V lost 0 bases and J 4 bases, leaving 6 bases between the germline ends. CDR1 and CDR2 (germline): KGHSH, LQKENI. CDR3 region: CASSPPGTYGYTF. Here the CDR3 DNA reads TGTGCCAGCTCACCACCGGGTACCTATGGCTACACCTTC. Together with reference TRBV18 and TRBJ1-2, the CDR3 gives the full variable domain: NAGVMQNPRHLVRRRGQEARLRCSPMKGHSHVYWYRQLPEEGLKFMVYLQKENIIDESGMPKERFSAEFPKEGPSILRIQQVVRGDSAAYFCASSPPGTYGYTFGSGTRLTVV.

This clonotype occurred many times. The chain joins TRBV11-2 to TRBJ2-3; D may be TRBD1 (6 bases). Trimming shortened V by 5 bases and J by 3 bases, and 12 bases separated the two germline ends. The CDR3 loop spans 14 amino acids. Germline V gives CDR1 SGHAT, CDR2 FQNNGV. CDR3 nucleotide sequence: TGTGCCAGCAGCGGGGGACACGGGACAGATACGCAGTATTTT. Its protein product is CASSGGHGTDTQYF.

The sample holds many counts of this clonotype. V gene TRBV12-3 or TRBV12-4 combines with J gene TRBJ2-2; TRBD2 matches at 9 bases. The CDR3 is 18 amino acids. Trimming cost V 6 bases and J 6 bases; bases outside gene matches: 17. CDR3 DNA: TGTGCCAGCAGCCCTAGATCGTGGTTAGCGGGAGAATCCGGGGAGCTGTTTTTT. Protein: CASSPRSWLAGESGELFF.

This chain connects TRBV11-2 to TRBJ2-5, with D possibly being TRBD2 (5 bases). This CDR3 is 13 amino acids long. The V gene's germline CDR1 is SGHAT and CDR2 FQNNGV. With 1 base removed from V and 7 bases from J, the gap between germline ends came to 10 bases. CDR3 residues: CASSLGGRPTQYF. CDR3 sequence (DNA): TGTGCCAGCAGCTTAGGAGGGAGACCGACCCAGTACTTC.

This clonotype was picked up many times. The chain carries TRBV25-1 and TRBJ2-7; D is ambiguous. Germline V gene sequence: CDR1 MGHDK, CDR2 SYGVNS. The CDR3 consists of 11 residues. Trimming stripped 0 bases from V and 6 bases from J, with 3 bases between. Here the CDR3 DNA reads TGTGCCAGCAGTGAATATCGCGAGCAGTACTTC. It translates to CASSEYREQYF.

This clonotype was found many times. J is TRBJ1-1 and V is TRBV29-1; TRBD1 is a possible D gene (5 bases). The CDR3 runs to 14 residues. Deletions cut 6 bases from V and 3 bases from J, with 17 bases between. CDR1 is SQVTM and CDR2 is ANQGSEA in the germline V gene. The CDR3 nucleotides are TGCAGCGTGAAGGTTGTTGGGGGGGACACTGAAGCTTTCTTT. Amino acid sequence: CSVKVVGGDTEAFF.

The chain is built from TRBV5-4 and TRBJ1-3, with D possibly being TRBD1 (6 bases). The germline V gene encodes CDR1 SGHNT and CDR2 YYREEE (reference sequence). CDR3 size: 15 residues. V gave up 1 base and J gave up 2 bases, with 10 bases separating them. The CDR3, as DNA: TGTGCCAGCAGCTTGCCGGGGGCGGCTGGAAACACCATATATTTT. It is translated as CASSLPGAAGNTIYF.

This clonotype was observed a few times. The CDR3 protein is CASSLDRTAYEQYF. The CDR3, as DNA: TGTGCCAGCAGTTTGGACAGGACCGCCTACGAGCAGTACTTC. The chain uses TRBV27 and TRBJ2-7; 7 bases match TRBD1. Trimming cost V 3 bases and J 2 bases; bases outside gene matches: 4. This CDR3 has 14 amino acids. Germline V lookup: CDR1 MNHEY, CDR2 SMNVEV (reference sequence).

The chain employs TRBV9 and TRBJ1-2; D call uncertain. Trimming left V 1 base short and J 3 bases short, with 7 bases between. The CDR3 is made up of 13 amino acids. The V gene's germline CDR1 is SGDLS and CDR2 YYNGEE. The chain's CDR3 is CASSVTVYYGYTF. The CDR3 nucleotides read TGTGCCAGCAGCGTAACAGTCTACTATGGCTACACCTTC.